This T cell receptor (beta chain) was sequenced in a study of beta chain features in type 1 diabetes. The isolated RNA, all of it, was reverse transcribed, so expressed TCRB transcripts were what got sequenced. Profiled with immunoSEQ multiplex PCR; TCRdb holds only in-frame clones, not every one. In the table there are over 700,000 clones, 17% of which are singletons. V was pared by 2 bases and J by 0 bases, with 7 bases between. The CDR3 contains 14 residues. CDR1 and CDR2 from the germline V gene are LGHNA and YNFKEQ. This clone was counted only a few times. Sequenced sample: naive CD4+ T cells from blood. This receptor was taken from a woman in her late teens or twenties in good health. V gene TRBV4-2 combines with J gene TRBJ2-5; no clear D. CDR3 protein: CASSQTTNQETQYF. The CDR3 DNA is TGTGCCAGCAGCCAAACGACAAACCAAGAGACCCAGTACTTC.